The clone carrying this T cell receptor beta chain was seen a handful of times. Its antigen is currently unknown. Germline values: CDR1 GTSNPN, CDR2 SVGIG (reference sequence). Trimming removed 3 bases from V and 7 bases from J; junction bases left unmatched: 3. The CDR3 is 14 residues long. The sample originates from a study of response to subunit inactivated influenza vaccine. General study points: Authors suggested that a seasonal influenza vaccination recruits few new T cells each time.

TCRdb called the RT-PCR reads again in MiXCR, with one record for every CDR3 protein. The data show around 470,000 distinct CDR3 sequences, around 7.7% seen once. The rearrangement links TRBV30 to TRBJ1-4; 12 nucleotides line up with TRBD1. The sequences come from PBMCs from blood, collected roughly 24 months after vaccination. The TCR comes from a man aged 50-75 years who received an inactivated influenza vaccine. The CDR3 spells CAWSQGQGAEKLFF. CDR3 DNA sequence: TGTGCCTGGAGCCAGGGACAGGGGGCTGAAAAACTGTTTTTT. The variable domain in full, completed from reference TRBV30 and TRBJ1-4, reads SQTIHQWPATLVQPVGSPLSLECTVEGTSNPNLYWYRQAAGRGLQLLFYSVGIGQISSEVPQNLSASRPQDRQFILSSKKLLLSDSGFYLCAWSQGQGAEKLFFGSGTQLSVL.